This TCR beta chain appears in the sequencing data of a study of T cells in Graves' hyperthyroidism and ophthalmopathy. General study findings and limits: Blood samples included most of the expanded thyroid clonotypes exceeding 0.001. Ophthalmopathy was distinguished from stable hyperthyroidism by 13 V-J signatures.

TCR beta CDR3 regions were amplified from RNA transcripts. RT-PCR in the first round (using the HTBI primer set) targeted the TCR CDR3. TCRdb re-analysed the multiplex PCR reads in MiXCR, keeping a single row per CDR3 protein. This sample yields about 410,000 distinct CDR3 sequences, of which roughly 15% are seen a single time; around 13% belongs to the top ten. Those patients with uncontrolled infection, other autoimmune disease, pregnancy or lactation were excluded. This sample holds PBMCs from 8.5 to 10 ml fresh peripheral blood. This clonotype came up many times. The target antigen is unknown. V lost 1 base and J 1 base, leaving 14 bases between the germline ends. In germline, CDR1 is SGHAT, CDR2 FQNNGV. CDR3 size: 16 residues.

This clonotype originated in a man aged 18 to 29 with Graves' ophthalmopathy. The sample was blood. The chain combines TRBV11-2 with TRBJ2-7, with D tentatively TRBD2 (6 bases). The CDR3 coding sequence is TGTGCCAGCAGCTTAGTCCCCCGCGGGGTTTCCTACGAGCAGTACTTC. Translating gives CASSLVPRGVSYEQYF.